The source of this T cell receptor beta chain is a study of beta chain features in type 1 diabetes. Study background: Cell yields, gender and age were comparable in patients and healthy donors.

The CDR3 runs to 14 residues. Germline CDR1 reads MDHEN; CDR2 reads SYDVKM. Trimming cost V 5 bases and J 2 bases; bases outside gene matches: 6. A remark on this clone: The antigen remains undetermined.

The study's findings and limits: The naive, central memory and Treg TCRB repertoires looked more alike in patients than they did in healthy donors. Amplification by PCR could prefer shorter templates, with the same effect in patients and controls. Type 1 diabetes patients showed a moderate but significant shortening of TCRB CDR3s in all four CD4+ subsets.

Expressed TCRB transcripts were sequenced after all isolated RNA was converted to cDNA. This table comes from immunoSEQ multiplex PCR, and its TCRdb copy is limited to in-frame clones, with some not included. Found here are hundreds of thousands of clones, roughly 15% of them singletons; the top ten hold roughly 0.015%. CD4+ naive, central memory, regulatory and stem cell-like memory cells were sorted via CD45RO/CCR7/CD25/CD127/CD95/CD27. The clonotype comes from a man aged 18 to 35 with type 1 diabetes. The rearrangement joins TRBV28 to TRBJ2-7; 7 bases align to TRBD1. The specimen sequenced was naive CD4+ T cells from blood. The CDR3 loop is CASSPGTVPYEQYF. CDR3 nucleotide sequence: TGTGCCAGCAGTCCCGGGACAGTGCCCTACGAGCAGTACTTC.